The next 2 T cell receptor beta chains were all read from a single sample in a study of beta chain features in type 1 diabetes. Expressed TCRB transcripts got sequenced, as all isolated RNA was reverse transcribed. Sequencing was performed with immunoSEQ multiplex PCR; in TCRdb, only in-frame clones are kept and a portion is missing. The profile covers under 350,000 clones, with 8% appearing a single time and about 0.93% taken by the ten largest. Sequencing was done on a sample of central memory CD4+ T cells from blood. Source of these receptors: a woman between 18 and 30 years old in good health.

The chain has TRBV7-2 and TRBJ1-1; possibly TRBD1 for D (6 bases). Germline-derived CDR1 and CDR2 are SGHTA and FQGNSA. The CDR3 length is 14 residues. V lost 3 bases and J 3 bases, leaving 11 bases between the germline ends. The CDR3 DNA follows: TGTGCCAGCAGCTTTAGGGGGAGTGACACTGAAGCTTTCTTT. Translating it yields CASSFRGSDTEAFF.

This clone has ten or more counts. CDR3 in amino acids: CATSRVYGSEQYF. In DNA form, the CDR3 reads TGTGCCACCAGCAGAGTATATGGGTCCGAGCAGTACTTC. The V and J genes are TRBV15 and TRBJ2-7; D gene uncertain. V was trimmed by 1 base and J by 6 bases, leaving 10 bases between them. CDR3 length: 13 amino acids. Germline CDR1 LNHNV, CDR2 YYDKDF (reference sequence).